The subject of this entry is one T cell receptor (beta chain). V lost 3 bases to trimming and J lost 8 bases; unmatched junction nucleotides: 3. Germline V CDR1 and CDR2: SGDLS, YYNGEE. CDR3 length: 12 amino acids. This sample is part of a study of CD8+ T cells in alopecia areata. Lesional scalp punch biopsies and peripheral blood came from alopecia areata patients. Separation by sorting yielded CD4+ and CD8+ T cells from PBMCs. Extracted from the samples, RNA was reverse transcribed into cDNA to serve as the sequencing template. Method: immunoSEQ multiplex PCR; TCRdb's copy keeps in-frame clones and lacks some. The sample lists over 50,000 clones; around 49% were seen once.

The sequence was obtained from a human donor with alopecia areata. The sequencing here drew on CD8+ T cells sorted from blood, taken at week 0. The chain joins TRBV9 to TRBJ1-1; 8 bases fit TRBD1. CDR3 amino acids: CASSAWDREAFF. The CDR3 region has the DNA TGTGCCAGCAGCGCCTGGGACAGGGAAGCTTTCTTT.